This T cell receptor beta chain was recorded in a study of technical replicates of blood from a handful of donors. The germline V gene has CDR1 LGHNA and CDR2 YNFKEQ. Trimming removed 0 bases from V and 8 bases from J, with 7 bases in between. This CDR3 is 12 amino acids long. Clones were read by immunoSEQ multiplex PCR, and TCRdb kept only the in-frame ones, dropping some. Of approximately 77,000 clones in the sample, 94% were seen once. V gene TRBV4-2 combines with J gene TRBJ1-1; the D is unclear. Specimen: T cells isolated from PBMCs. The source of this sequence is a human donor in good health. The CDR3 here is CASSQEALEAFF. The CDR3 DNA is TGTGCCAGCAGCCAAGAGGCATTAGAAGCTTTCTTT.